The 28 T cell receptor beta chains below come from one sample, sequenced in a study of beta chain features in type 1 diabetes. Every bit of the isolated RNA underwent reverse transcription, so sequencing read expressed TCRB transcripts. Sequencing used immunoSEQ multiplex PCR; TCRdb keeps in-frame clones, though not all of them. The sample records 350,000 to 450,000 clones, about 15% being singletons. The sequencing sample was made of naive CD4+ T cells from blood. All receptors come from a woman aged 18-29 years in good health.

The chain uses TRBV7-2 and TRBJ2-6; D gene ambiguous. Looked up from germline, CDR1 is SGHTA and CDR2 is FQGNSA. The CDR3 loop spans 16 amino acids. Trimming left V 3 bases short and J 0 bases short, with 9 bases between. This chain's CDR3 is CASSFDSYSGANVLTF. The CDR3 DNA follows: TGTGCCAGCAGCTTCGACTCCTACTCTGGGGCCAACGTCCTGACTTTC.

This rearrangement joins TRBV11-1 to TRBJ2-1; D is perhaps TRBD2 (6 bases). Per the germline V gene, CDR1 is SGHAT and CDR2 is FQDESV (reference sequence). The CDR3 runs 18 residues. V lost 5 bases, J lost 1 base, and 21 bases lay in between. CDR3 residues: CASSGITRREPSYNEQFF. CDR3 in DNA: TGTGCCAGCAGCGGGATTACAAGGAGGGAGCCGTCCTACAATGAGCAGTTCTTC.

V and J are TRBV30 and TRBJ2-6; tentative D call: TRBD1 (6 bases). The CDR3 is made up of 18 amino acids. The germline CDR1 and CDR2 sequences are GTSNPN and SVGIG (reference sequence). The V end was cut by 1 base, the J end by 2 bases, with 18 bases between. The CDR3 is CAWSAKQGDPAGANVLTF. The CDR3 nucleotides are TGTGCCTGGAGTGCCAAACAGGGTGATCCAGCTGGGGCCAACGTCCTGACTTTC.

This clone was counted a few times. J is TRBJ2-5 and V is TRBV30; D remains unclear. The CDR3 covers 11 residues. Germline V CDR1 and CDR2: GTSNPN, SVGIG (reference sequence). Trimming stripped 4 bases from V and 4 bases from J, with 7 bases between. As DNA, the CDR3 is TGTGCCTGGACTAACGGAGAGACCCAGTACTTC. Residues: CAWTNGETQYF.

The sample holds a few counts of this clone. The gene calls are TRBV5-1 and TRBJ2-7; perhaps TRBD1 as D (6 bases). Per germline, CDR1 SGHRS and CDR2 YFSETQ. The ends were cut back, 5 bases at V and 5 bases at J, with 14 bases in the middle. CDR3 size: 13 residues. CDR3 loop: CASSNMDRNEQYF. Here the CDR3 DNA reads TGCGCCAGCAGTAATATGGACAGAAACGAGCAGTACTTC.

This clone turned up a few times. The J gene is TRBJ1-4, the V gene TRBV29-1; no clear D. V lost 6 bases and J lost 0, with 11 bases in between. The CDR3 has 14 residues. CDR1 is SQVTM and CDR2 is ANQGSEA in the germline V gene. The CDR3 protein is CSVRERTTNEKLFF. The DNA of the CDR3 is TGCAGCGTGAGAGAGCGAACAACTAATGAAAAACTGTTTTTT.

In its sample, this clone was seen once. CDR3 loop: CASSPGTTSYEQYF. The CDR3 DNA sequence: TGTGCCAGCAGTCCCGGGACTACTTCCTACGAGCAGTACTTC. The V and J genes are TRBV27 and TRBJ2-7; 7 nucleotides match TRBD2. The germline gives CDR1 MNHEY, CDR2 SMNVEV (reference sequence). The ends lost 5 bases at V and 1 base at J; junction bases unmatched: 5. This CDR3 region has 14 residues.

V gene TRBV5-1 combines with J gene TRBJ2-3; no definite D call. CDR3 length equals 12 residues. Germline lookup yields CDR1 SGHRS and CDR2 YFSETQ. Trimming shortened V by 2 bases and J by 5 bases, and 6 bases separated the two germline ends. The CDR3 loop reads CASSFLRDTQYF. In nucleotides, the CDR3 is TGCGCCAGCAGCTTCCTTCGAGATACGCAGTATTTT. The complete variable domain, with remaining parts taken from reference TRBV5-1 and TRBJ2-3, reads KAGVTQTPRYLIKTRGQQVTLSCSPISGHRSVSWYQQTPGQGLQFLFEYFSETQRNKGNFPGRFSGRQFSNSRSEMNVSTLELGDSALYLCASSFLRDTQYFGPGTRLTVL.

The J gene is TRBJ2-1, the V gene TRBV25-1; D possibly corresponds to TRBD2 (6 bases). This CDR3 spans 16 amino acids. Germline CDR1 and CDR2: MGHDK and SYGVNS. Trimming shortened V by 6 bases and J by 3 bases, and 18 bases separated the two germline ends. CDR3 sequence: CASSPAPIADYNEQFF. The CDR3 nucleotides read TGTGCCAGCAGCCCCGCCCCCATAGCGGACTACAATGAGCAGTTCTTC. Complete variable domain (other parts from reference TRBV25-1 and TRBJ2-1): EADIYQTPRYLVIGTGKKITLECSQTMGHDKMYWYQQDPGMELHLIHYSYGVNSTEKGDLSSESTVSRIRTEHFPLTLESARPSHTSQYLCASSPAPIADYNEQFFGPGTRLTVL.

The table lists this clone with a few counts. The CDR3 nucleotides read TGTGCCAGCAGTGAAACAGTAGTAGCGGGATGGAATGAGCAGTTCTTC. It codes for CASSETVVAGWNEQFF. The chain recombines TRBV2 with TRBJ2-1; 8 bases line up with TRBD2. The trim removed 2 bases at V and 7 bases at J, leaving 10 bases unmatched. This CDR3 region has 16 residues. Germline CDR1 and CDR2: SNHLY and FYNNEI.

CDR3 protein: CASSGGENTEAFF. The CDR3 bases are TGTGCCAGCTCTGGAGGGGAGAACACTGAAGCTTTCTTT. This chain connects TRBV18 to TRBJ1-1; TRBD1 might be the D (5 bases). This CDR3 has 13 residues. The V and J ends lost 6 bases and 1 base respectively, with 9 bases between them. Germline-derived CDR1 and CDR2 are KGHSH and LQKENI.

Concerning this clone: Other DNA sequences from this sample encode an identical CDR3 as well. The CDR3 sequence: CSVERGRTEAFF. The CDR3 DNA sequence: TGCAGCGTTGAAAGGGGTCGCACTGAAGCTTTCTTT. J is TRBJ1-1 and V is TRBV29-1; tentatively, D is TRBD1 (5 bases). There are 12 residues in the CDR3. Trimming removed 2 bases from V and 4 bases from J, with 8 bases in between. Per germline, CDR1 SQVTM and CDR2 ANQGSEA.

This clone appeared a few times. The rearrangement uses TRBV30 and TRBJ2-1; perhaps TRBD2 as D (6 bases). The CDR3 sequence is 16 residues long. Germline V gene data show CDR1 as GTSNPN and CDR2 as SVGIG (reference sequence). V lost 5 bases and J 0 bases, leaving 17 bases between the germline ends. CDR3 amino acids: CAWGLLRGSSYNEQFF. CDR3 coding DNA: TGTGCCTGGGGCCTGCTCCGGGGGAGCTCCTACAATGAGCAGTTCTTC.

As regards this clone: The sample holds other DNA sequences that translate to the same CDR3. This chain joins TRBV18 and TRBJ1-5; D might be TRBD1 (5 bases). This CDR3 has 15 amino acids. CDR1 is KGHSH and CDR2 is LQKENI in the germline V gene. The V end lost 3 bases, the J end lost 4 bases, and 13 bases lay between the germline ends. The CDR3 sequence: CASSPQGGGNQPQHF. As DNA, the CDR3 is TGTGCCAGCTCACCGCAGGGTGGGGGGAATCAGCCCCAGCATTTT.

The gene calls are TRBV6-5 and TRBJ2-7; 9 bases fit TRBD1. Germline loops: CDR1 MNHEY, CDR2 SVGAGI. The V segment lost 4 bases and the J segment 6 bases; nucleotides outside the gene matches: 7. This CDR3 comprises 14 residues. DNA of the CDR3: TGTGCCAGCAGTTCGGGACAGGGAGTCTCCGAGCAGTACTTC. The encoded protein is CASSSGQGVSEQYF.

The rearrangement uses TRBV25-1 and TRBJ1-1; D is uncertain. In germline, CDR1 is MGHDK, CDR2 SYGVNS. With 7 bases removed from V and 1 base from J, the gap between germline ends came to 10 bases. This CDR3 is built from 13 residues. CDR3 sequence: CASMFTANTEAFF. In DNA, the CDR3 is TGTGCCAGCATGTTTACAGCGAACACTGAAGCTTTCTTT.

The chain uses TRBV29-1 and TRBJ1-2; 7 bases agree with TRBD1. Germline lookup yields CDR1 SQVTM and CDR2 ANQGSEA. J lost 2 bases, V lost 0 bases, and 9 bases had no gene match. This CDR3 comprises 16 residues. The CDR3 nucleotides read TGCAGCGTTGAAGACCGGTTAGGGACAGCAAACTATGGCTACACCTTC. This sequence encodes CSVEDRLGTANYGYTF.

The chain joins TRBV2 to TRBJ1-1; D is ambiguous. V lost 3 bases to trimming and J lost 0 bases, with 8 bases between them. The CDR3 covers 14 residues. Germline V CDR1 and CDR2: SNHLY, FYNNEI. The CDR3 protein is CASSDPVLNTEAFF. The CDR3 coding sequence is TGTGCCAGCAGTGATCCAGTATTGAACACTGAAGCTTTCTTT. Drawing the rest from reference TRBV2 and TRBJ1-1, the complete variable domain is EPEVTQTPSHQVTQMGQEVILRCVPISNHLYFYWYRQILGQKVEFLVSFYNNEISEKSEIFDDQFSVERPDGSNFTLKIRSTKLEDSAMYFCASSDPVLNTEAFFGQGTRLTVV.

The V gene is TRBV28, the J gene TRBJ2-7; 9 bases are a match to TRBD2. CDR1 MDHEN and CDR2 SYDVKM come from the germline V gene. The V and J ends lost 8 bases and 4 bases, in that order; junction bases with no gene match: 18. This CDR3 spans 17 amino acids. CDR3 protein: CASFYSGSPPTVYEQYF. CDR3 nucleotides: TGTGCCAGCTTTTATAGCGGGAGCCCCCCAACAGTATACGAGCAGTACTTC. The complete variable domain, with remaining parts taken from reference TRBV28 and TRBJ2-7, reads DVKVTQSSRYLVKRTGEKVFLECVQDMDHENMFWYRQDPGLGLRLIYFSYDVKMKEKGDIPEGYSVSREKKERFSLILESASTNQTSMYLCASFYSGSPPTVYEQYFGPGTRLTVT.

Here the CDR3 reads CATDIAGRTDTQYF. The CDR3 DNA follows: TGTGCCACCGATATAGCGGGGCGCACAGATACGCAGTATTTT. The rearrangement uses TRBV15 and TRBJ2-3; 8 bases fit TRBD2. Germline V CDR1 and CDR2: LNHNV, YYDKDF (reference sequence). With 8 bases clipped from V and 1 base from J, the junction kept 5 bases outside the gene matches. This CDR3 comprises 14 residues. Supplemented by reference TRBV15 and TRBJ2-3, the full variable domain reads DAMVIQNPRYQVTQFGKPVTLSCSQTLNHNVMYWYQQKSSQAPKLLFHYYDKDFNNEADTPDNFQSRRPNTSFCFLDIRSPGLGDTAMYLCATDIAGRTDTQYFGPGTRLTVL.

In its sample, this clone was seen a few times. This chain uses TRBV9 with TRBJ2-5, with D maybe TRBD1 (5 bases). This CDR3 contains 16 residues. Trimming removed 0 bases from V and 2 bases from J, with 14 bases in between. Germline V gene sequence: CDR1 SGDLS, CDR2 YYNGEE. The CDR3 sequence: CASSVATTAGQETQYF. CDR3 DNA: TGTGCCAGCAGCGTAGCTACAACGGCAGGGCAAGAGACCCAGTACTTC. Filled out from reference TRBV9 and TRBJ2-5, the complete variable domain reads DSGVTQTPKHLITATGQRVTLRCSPRSGDLSVYWYQQSLDQGLQFLIQYYNGEERAKGNILERFSAQQFPDLHSELNLSSLELGDSALYFCASSVATTAGQETQYFGPGTRLLVL.

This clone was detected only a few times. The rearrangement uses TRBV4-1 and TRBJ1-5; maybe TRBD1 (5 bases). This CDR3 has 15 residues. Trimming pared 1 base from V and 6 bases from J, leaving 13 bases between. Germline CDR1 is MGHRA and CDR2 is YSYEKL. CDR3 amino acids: CASSQVGRDLQPQHF. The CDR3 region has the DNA TGCGCCAGCAGCCAAGTAGGGCGGGACCTTCAGCCCCAGCATTTT.

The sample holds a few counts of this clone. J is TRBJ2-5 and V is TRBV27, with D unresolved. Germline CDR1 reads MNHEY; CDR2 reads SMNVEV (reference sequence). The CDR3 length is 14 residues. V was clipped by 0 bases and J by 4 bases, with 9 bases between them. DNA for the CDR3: TGTGCCAGCAGTTTATCTTGGGCCTCAGAGACCCAGTACTTC. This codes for CASSLSWASETQYF.

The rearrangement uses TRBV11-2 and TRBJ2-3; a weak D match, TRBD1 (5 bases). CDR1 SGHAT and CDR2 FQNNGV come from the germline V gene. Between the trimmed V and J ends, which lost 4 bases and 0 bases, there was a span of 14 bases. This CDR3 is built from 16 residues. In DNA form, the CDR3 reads TGTGCCAGCAGCTCCCTTCAGGGCCCTAGCACAGATACGCAGTATTTT. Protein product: CASSSLQGPSTDTQYF.

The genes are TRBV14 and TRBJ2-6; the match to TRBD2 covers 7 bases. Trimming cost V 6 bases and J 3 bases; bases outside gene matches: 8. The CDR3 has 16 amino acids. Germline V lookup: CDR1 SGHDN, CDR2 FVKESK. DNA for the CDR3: TGTGCCAGCAGTAAATTTAGGACTAGTGGGGCCAACGTCCTGACTTTC. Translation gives CASSKFRTSGANVLTF.

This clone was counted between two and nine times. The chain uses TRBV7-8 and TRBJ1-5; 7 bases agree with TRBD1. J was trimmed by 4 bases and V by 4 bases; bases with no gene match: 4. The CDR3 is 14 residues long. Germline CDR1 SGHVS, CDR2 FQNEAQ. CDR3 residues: CASSSGQINQPQHF. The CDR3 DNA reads TGTGCCAGCAGCTCGGGACAGATTAATCAGCCCCAGCATTTT.

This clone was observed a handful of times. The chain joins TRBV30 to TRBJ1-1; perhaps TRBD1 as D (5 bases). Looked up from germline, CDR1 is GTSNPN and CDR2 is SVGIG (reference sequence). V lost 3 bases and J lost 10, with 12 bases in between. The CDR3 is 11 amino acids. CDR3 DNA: TGTGCCTGGAGCAGGGAGGGCCGAGCTTTCTTT. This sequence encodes CAWSREGRAFF.

The CDR3 loop reads CASSDARGNTEAFF. The CDR3 DNA follows: TGTGCCAGCAGTGATGCCAGGGGGAACACTGAAGCTTTCTTT. The gene calls are TRBV2 and TRBJ1-1; tentatively, D is TRBD1 (6 bases). Trimming removed 3 bases from V and 1 base from J, with 9 bases in between. The CDR3 contains 14 residues. Germline CDR1 and CDR2: SNHLY and FYNNEI. The full variable domain, with the rest looked up from reference TRBV2 and TRBJ1-1, is EPEVTQTPSHQVTQMGQEVILRCVPISNHLYFYWYRQILGQKVEFLVSFYNNEISEKSEIFDDQFSVERPDGSNFTLKIRSTKLEDSAMYFCASSDARGNTEAFFGQGTRLTVV.